The rows below give T cell receptor beta chains drawn from one sample of a study of blood T cell repertoires in COVID-19. Assay used: immunoSEQ multiplex PCR; TCRdb lists only in-frame clones, some missing. The sample consists of a few hundred thousand clones, around 91% of them appearing once. Sequencing was done on a sample of PBMCs or T cells enriched from blood (not recorded which). The receptors were gathered from a man aged 18 to 29 who had recovered from COVID-19. CDR3s include the opening cysteine and the closing phenylalanine or tryptophan. D genes are given only for firm matches. Clone sizes are given selectively: once, few, many, or a class where the clone is expanded.

DNA,CDR3,size,J,V,D
TGTGCCGGCCCTGACAGGGGCTATGGCTACACCTTC,CAGPDRGYGYTF,.,TRBJ1-2,TRBV30,TRBD1
TGCAGCGTTGAGACAGCCTACACTGAAGCTTTCTTT,CSVETAYTEAFF,.,TRBJ1-1,TRBV29-1,.
TGCAGCGTTGAAGATAGCCTAGCGGTTAGAAATGAGCAGTTCTTC,CSVEDSLAVRNEQFF,.,TRBJ2-1,TRBV29-1,TRBD2
TGTGCCAGCAGTTTCGACAGGGGACTCGGTGGCTACACCTTC,CASSFDRGLGGYTF,few,TRBJ1-2,TRBV28,TRBD1
TGTGCCAGCAGCTTAGGACTAGCGGGTTCCACAGATACGCAGTATTTT,CASSLGLAGSTDTQYF,.,TRBJ2-3,TRBV7-2,TRBD2
TGTGCCAGCTCACCCGGGACAGGGGCGAACACTGAAGCTTTCTTT,CASSPGTGANTEAFF,.,TRBJ1-1,TRBV18,TRBD1
TGTGCCACCAGCAGAGTCTTCCAGCGGGACCACAATGAGCAGTTCTTC,CATSRVFQRDHNEQFF,.,TRBJ2-1,TRBV15,TRBD2
TGTGCCAGTGGGGTGGGGAGTATGTCCTACAATGAGCAGTTCTTC,CASGVGSMSYNEQFF,.,TRBJ2-1,TRBV9,.
TGTGCCAGCAGCTTGGCTAGCGCTTCGACCTACAATGAGCAGTTCTTC,CASSLASASTYNEQFF,.,TRBJ2-1,TRBV7-2,.
TGTGCCAGCACCACCGGGACAGGGGGCCAAGAGACCCAGTACTTC,CASTTGTGGQETQYF,.,TRBJ2-5,TRBV6-5,TRBD1
TGCGCCAGCAGAACGACAGGGGAAGCTTCACCCCTCCACTTT,CASRTTGEASPLHF,.,TRBJ1-6,TRBV10-2,TRBD1
TGTGCCAGCTCACCGGGACAGGCTTCCTACGAGCAGTACTTC,CASSPGQASYEQYF,.,TRBJ2-7,TRBV18,TRBD1
TGCGCCAGCAGCTTGGGACAAAATAACTATGGCTACACCTTC,CASSLGQNNYGYTF,once,TRBJ1-2,TRBV5-1,.
TGCGCCAGCAGCCTAAGGGACAGGGCCTACGAGCAGTACTTC,CASSLRDRAYEQYF,.,TRBJ2-7,TRBV4-1,TRBD1
TGTGCCAGTACAGCCTCCCGACAGGGCGGCACCGGGGAGCTGTTTTTT,CASTASRQGGTGELFF,.,TRBJ2-2,TRBV19,TRBD1
TGCAGTGCTAGTTTAGGACTCCGGATTATAGCCAAAAACATTCAGTACTTC,CSASLGLRIIAKNIQYF,.,TRBJ2-4,TRBV20-1,.
TGCGCCAGCAGCTTTTTCGCACCTGACAGGCGCTCCGGTGGGAATTCACCCCTCCACTTT,CASSFFAPDRRSGGNSPLHF,.,TRBJ1-6,TRBV5-1,.
TGCGCCAGCAGCCACCATACGGGGGAGTCCTACGAGCAGTACTTC,CASSHHTGESYEQYF,.,TRBJ2-7,TRBV4-1,.
TGTGCCATCAGTGAGTTGCAGGGTAATCAATCACCCCTCCACTTT,CAISELQGNQSPLHF,.,TRBJ1-6,TRBV10-3,.
TGTGCCAGCACAGGTTACAATGAGCAGTTCTTC,CASTGYNEQFF,.,TRBJ2-1,TRBV27,.
TGCAGCGTAGGGTTACAGGGCATCTATGGCTACACCTTC,CSVGLQGIYGYTF,.,TRBJ1-2,TRBV29-1,.
TGTGCCAGCAGGCCTAGCGGGAGGGGAGAGACCCAGTACTTC,CASRPSGRGETQYF,.,TRBJ2-5,TRBV3-1/TRBV3-2,TRBD2
TGTGCCAGCAGTTCGACAGGGGGCCTAGGAGCTAATGAAAAACTGTTTTTT,CASSSTGGLGANEKLFF,.,TRBJ1-4,TRBV28,TRBD1
TGCAGTGCTAGTGGGGAGACCACAGATACGCAGTATTTT,CSASGETTDTQYF,.,TRBJ2-3,TRBV20-1,.
TGTGCCAGCAGTTCACAGGGGCATCAGCCCCAGCATTTT,CASSSQGHQPQHF,.,TRBJ1-5,TRBV7-2,TRBD1
TGTGCCAGCAGCAAAGGACTAGCGGGGACCTACGAGCAGTACTTC,CASSKGLAGTYEQYF,.,TRBJ2-7,TRBV5-6,TRBD2
TGTGCCAGCAGTTTCATGGGGGCGCGAGGAAAACTGTTTTTT,CASSFMGARGKLFF,.,TRBJ1-4,TRBV27,.
TGCAGCGTTGAGGTCCGCAGAGGCACTGAAGCTTTCTTT,CSVEVRRGTEAFF,.,TRBJ1-1,TRBV29-1,.